This T cell receptor (beta chain) comes out of a study of metastatic and nonmetastatic thyroid tumors. Across the study: Across peripheral blood and tumor or nodule tissue samples taken from malignant and benign thyroid patients, the repertoires were compared with one another.

CDR3 length: 16 residues. Trimming took off 1 base at V and 2 bases at J, with 10 bases between the two ends. Per germline, CDR1 KGHDR and CDR2 SFDVKD. Study-wide points: Within blood and tumor, benign nodules reportedly had significantly lower TCR beta diversity than malignant thyroid tumors did.

Every patient underwent thyroid surgery untreated. MiXCR reprocessed the PCR reads for TCRdb. This table holds about 13,000 clones, around 25% found once. Of note for this clone: The antigen remains unidentified.

Sequencing was carried out using blood. This chain uses TRBV24-1 with TRBJ2-2, with D maybe TRBD2 (6 bases). The source is a male donor with papillary thyroid cancer or a benign thyroid nodule (not recorded which). Some clones in this sample may be carry-over from other donors' samples. CDR3 loop: CATSDFVGGNTGELFF. In DNA form, the CDR3 reads TGTGCCACCAGTGATTTCGTGGGGGGAAACACCGGGGAGCTGTTTTTT.